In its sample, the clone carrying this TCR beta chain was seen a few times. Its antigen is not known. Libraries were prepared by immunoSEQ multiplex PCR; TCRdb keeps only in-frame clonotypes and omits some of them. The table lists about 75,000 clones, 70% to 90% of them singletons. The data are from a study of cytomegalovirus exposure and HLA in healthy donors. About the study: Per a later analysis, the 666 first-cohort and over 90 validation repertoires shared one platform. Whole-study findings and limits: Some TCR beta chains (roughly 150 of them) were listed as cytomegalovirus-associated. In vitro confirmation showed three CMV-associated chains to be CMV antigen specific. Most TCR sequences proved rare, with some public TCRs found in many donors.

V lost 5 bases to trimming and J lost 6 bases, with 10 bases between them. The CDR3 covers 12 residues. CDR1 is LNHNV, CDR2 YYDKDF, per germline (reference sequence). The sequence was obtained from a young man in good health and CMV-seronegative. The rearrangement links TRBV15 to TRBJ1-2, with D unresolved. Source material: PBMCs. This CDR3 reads CATSEAWDGYTF. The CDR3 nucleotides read TGTGCCACCAGCGAGGCTTGGGATGGCTACACCTTC.